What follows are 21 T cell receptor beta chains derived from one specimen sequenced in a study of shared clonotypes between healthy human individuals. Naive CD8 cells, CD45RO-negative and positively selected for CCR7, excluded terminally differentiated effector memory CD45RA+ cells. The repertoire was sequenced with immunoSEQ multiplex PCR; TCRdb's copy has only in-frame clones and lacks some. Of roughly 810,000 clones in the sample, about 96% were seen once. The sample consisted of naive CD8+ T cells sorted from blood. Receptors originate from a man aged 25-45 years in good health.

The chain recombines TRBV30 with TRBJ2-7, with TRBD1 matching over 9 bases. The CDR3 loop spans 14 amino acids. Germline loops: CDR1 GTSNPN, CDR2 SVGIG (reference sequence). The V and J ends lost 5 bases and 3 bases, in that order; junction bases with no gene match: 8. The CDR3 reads CAWRPGTGNYEQYF. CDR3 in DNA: TGTGCCTGGCGCCCCGGGACAGGGAACTACGAGCAGTACTTC.

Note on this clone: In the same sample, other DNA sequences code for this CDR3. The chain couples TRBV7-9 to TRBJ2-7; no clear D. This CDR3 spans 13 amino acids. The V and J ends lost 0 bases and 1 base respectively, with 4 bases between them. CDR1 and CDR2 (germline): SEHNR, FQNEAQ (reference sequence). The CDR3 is CASSLASSYEQYF. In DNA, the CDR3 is TGTGCCAGCAGCTTAGCGTCGTCCTACGAGCAGTACTTC.

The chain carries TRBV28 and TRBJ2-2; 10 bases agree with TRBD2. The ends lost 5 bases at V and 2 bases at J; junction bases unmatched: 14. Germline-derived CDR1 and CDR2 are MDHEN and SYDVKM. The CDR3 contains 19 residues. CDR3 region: CASSTSAGGFGLNTGELFF. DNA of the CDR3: TGTGCCAGCAGTACATCAGCGGGAGGGTTTGGTTTAAACACCGGGGAGCTGTTTTTT.

CDR3 loop: CASSLLERGRNEKLFF. The DNA for the CDR3 is TGCGCCAGCAGCTTGCTCGAAAGAGGAAGGAATGAAAAACTGTTTTTT. The chain recombines TRBV5-1 with TRBJ1-4, with D unclear. Trimming took 1 base from V and 5 from J, leaving 15 bases between them. Per the germline V gene, CDR1 is SGHRS and CDR2 is YFSETQ. CDR3 length: 16 amino acids.

In DNA form, the CDR3 reads TGTGCCAGCAGCCTTTTTGACAATGAGCAGTTCTTC. Translation: CASSLFDNEQFF. The rearrangement uses TRBV7-2 and TRBJ2-1; D ambiguous. CDR1 is SGHTA, CDR2 FQGNSA, per germline. This CDR3 is 12 amino acids long. V was cut by 5 bases and J by 5 bases, with 7 bases left in between. The full variable domain, completed using reference TRBV7-2 and TRBJ2-1, is GAGVSQSPSNKVTEKGKDVELRCDPISGHTALYWYRQSLGQGLEFLIYFQGNSAPDKSGLPSDRFSAERTGGSVSTLTIQRTQQEDSAVYLCASSLFDNEQFFGPGTRLTVL.

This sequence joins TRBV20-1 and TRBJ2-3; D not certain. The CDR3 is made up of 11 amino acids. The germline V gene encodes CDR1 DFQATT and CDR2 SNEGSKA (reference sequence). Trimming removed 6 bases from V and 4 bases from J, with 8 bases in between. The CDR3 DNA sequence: TGCAGTGCCAACAATCCAGATACGCAGTATTTT. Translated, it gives CSANNPDTQYF.

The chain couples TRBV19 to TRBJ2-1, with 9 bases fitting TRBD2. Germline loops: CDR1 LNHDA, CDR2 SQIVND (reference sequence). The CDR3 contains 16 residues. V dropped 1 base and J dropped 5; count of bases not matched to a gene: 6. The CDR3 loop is CASSIGLAERNNEQFF. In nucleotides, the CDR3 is TGTGCCAGTAGTATAGGACTAGCGGAACGTAACAATGAGCAGTTCTTC.

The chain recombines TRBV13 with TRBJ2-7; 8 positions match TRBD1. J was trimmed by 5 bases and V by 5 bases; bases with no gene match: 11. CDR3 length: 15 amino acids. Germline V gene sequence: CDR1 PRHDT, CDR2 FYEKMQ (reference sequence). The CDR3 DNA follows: TGTGCCAGCAGCCCGGGGACAGGCGCGGGGAACGAGCAGTACTTC. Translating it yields CASSPGTGAGNEQYF.

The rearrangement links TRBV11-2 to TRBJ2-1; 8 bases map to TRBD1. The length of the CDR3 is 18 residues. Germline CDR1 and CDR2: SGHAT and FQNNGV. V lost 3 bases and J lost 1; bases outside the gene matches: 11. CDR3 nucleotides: TGTGCCAGCAGCTTCACCCGGCAGGACAGGGAGTCCTACAATGAGCAGTTCTTC. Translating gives CASSFTRQDRESYNEQFF.

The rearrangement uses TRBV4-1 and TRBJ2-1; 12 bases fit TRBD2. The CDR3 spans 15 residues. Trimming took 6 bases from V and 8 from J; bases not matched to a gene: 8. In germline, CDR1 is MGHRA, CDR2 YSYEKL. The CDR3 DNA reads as TGCGCCAGCAGACCTACTAGCGGGAGGTTCGATGAGCAGTTCTTC. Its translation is CASRPTSGRFDEQFF.

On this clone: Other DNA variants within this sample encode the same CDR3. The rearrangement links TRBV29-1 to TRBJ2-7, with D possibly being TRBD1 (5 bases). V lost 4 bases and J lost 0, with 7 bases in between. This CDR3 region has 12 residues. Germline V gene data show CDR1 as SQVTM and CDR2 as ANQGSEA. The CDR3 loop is CSVVDSSYEQYF. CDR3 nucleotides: TGCAGCGTTGTTGACAGCTCCTACGAGCAGTACTTC.

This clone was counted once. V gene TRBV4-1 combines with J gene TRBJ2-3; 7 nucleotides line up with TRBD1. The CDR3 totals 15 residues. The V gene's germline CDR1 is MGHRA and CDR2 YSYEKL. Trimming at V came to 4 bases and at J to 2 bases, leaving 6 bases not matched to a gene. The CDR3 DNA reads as TGCGCCAGCAGCCCGGGGACAGAGCCCACAGATACGCAGTATTTT. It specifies CASSPGTEPTDTQYF.

CDR3 protein: CASTRDSGTSGLAYNEQFF. DNA of the CDR3: TGCGCCAGCACCAGGGATTCCGGGACTAGCGGCCTCGCCTACAATGAGCAGTTCTTC. V usage is TRBV5-1 and J usage is TRBJ2-1, with 11 bases identical to TRBD2. CDR1 is SGHRS, CDR2 YFSETQ, per germline. V dropped 6 bases and J dropped 2; count of bases not matched to a gene: 16. The CDR3 spans 19 residues. Full variable domain (remainder filled in from reference TRBV5-1 and TRBJ2-1): KAGVTQTPRYLIKTRGQQVTLSCSPISGHRSVSWYQQTPGQGLQFLFEYFSETQRNKGNFPGRFSGRQFSNSRSEMNVSTLELGDSALYLCASTRDSGTSGLAYNEQFFGPGTRLTVL.

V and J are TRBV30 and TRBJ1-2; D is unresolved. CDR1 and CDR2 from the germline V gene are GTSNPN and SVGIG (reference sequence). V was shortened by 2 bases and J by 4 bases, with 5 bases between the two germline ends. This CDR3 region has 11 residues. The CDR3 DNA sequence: TGTGCCTGGAGTTCAATCTATGGCTACACCTTC. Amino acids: CAWSSIYGYTF.

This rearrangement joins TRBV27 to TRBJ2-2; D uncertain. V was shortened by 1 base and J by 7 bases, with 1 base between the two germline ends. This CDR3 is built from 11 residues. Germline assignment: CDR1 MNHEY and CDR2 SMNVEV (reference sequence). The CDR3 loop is CASSLYGELFF. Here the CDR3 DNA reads TGTGCCAGCAGTTTATACGGGGAGCTGTTTTTT.

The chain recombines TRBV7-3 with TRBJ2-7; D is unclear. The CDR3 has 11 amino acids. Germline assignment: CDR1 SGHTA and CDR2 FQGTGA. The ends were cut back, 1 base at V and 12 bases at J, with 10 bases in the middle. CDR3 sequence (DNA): TGTGCCAGCAGCTTAAATGGCGATTGGTACTTC. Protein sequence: CASSLNGDWYF.

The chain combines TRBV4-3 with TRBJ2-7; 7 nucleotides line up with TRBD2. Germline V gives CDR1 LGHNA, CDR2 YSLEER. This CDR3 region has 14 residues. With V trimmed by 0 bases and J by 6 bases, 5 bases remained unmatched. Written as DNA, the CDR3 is TGCGCCAGCAGCCAAGATAGAGGGAGGGGCGAGCAGTACTTC. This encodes CASSQDRGRGEQYF.

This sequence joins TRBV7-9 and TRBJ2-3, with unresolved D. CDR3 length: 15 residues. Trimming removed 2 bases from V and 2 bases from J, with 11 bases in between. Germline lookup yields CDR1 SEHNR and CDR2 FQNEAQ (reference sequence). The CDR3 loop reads CASSLLSLHTDTQYF. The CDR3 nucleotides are TGTGCCAGCAGCTTACTTAGTTTACACACAGATACGCAGTATTTT.

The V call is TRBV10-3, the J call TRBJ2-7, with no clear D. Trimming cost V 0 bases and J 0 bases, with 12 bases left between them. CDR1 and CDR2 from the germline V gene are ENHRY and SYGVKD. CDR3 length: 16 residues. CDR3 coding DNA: TGTGCCATCAGTGAGTCTAATCTCCGTAGCTCCTACGAGCAGTACTTC. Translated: CAISESNLRSSYEQYF.

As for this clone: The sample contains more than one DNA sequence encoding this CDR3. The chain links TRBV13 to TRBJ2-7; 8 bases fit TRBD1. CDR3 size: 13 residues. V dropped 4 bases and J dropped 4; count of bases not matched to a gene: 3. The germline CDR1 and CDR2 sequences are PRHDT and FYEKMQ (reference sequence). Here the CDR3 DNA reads TGTGCCAGCAGCTCCGGGACAGGATACGAGCAGTACTTC. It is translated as CASSSGTGYEQYF.

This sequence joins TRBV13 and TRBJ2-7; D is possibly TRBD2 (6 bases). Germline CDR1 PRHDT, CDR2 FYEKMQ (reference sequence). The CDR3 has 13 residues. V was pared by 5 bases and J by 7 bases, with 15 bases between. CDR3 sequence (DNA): TGTGCCAGCAGCCCAAGACTAGGAGGGGAGCAGTACTTC. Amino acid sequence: CASSPRLGGEQYF.